The 28 T cell receptor beta chains below were found in one sample sequenced in a study of blood T cell repertoires in COVID-19. TCRdb's table, derived via immunoSEQ multiplex PCR, lists solely in-frame clones and lacks some. This sample carries about 480,000 clones, roughly 91% of them seen once, and the ten largest clones take roughly 4%. Source material: peripheral blood. The receptor source for this set is a woman aged 25 to 45 with acute or convalescent COVID-19.

The gene calls are TRBV18 and TRBJ2-1; 10 nucleotides align to TRBD2. The CDR3 sequence is 15 residues long. J gave up 5 bases and V 5 bases, and 6 bases lay outside the gene matches. Per the germline V gene, CDR1 is KGHSH and CDR2 is LQKENI. The CDR3 sequence is CASSSKRGGNNEQFF. The CDR3 DNA sequence: TGTGCCAGCTCATCAAAGCGGGGGGGAAACAATGAGCAGTTCTTC. Based on the CDR3 plus reference TRBV18 and TRBJ2-1, the full variable domain is NAGVMQNPRHLVRRRGQEARLRCSPMKGHSHVYWYRQLPEEGLKFMVYLQKENIIDESGMPKERFSAEFPKEGPSILRIQQVVRGDSAAYFCASSSKRGGNNEQFFGPGTRLTVL.

V gene TRBV28 combines with J gene TRBJ2-7; no firm D call. With 6 bases removed from V and 8 bases from J, the gap between germline ends came to 14 bases. This CDR3 contains 12 residues. Germline V gene lookup returns CDR1 MDHEN and CDR2 SYDVKM. This chain's CDR3 is CASSLPPGKQYF. The DNA for the CDR3 is TGTGCCAGCAGCCTACCCCCCGGTAAGCAGTACTTC. Full variable domain (outside the CDR3, taken from reference TRBV28 and TRBJ2-7): DVKVTQSSRYLVKRTGEKVFLECVQDMDHENMFWYRQDPGLGLRLIYFSYDVKMKEKGDIPEGYSVSREKKERFSLILESASTNQTSMYLCASSLPPGKQYFGPGTRLTVT.

A single count supports this clone. The chain links TRBV29-1 to TRBJ1-2; D remains unclear. Germline V CDR1 and CDR2: SQVTM, ANQGSEA. Trimming pared 6 bases from V and 2 bases from J, leaving 7 bases between. This CDR3 is 11 amino acids long. CDR3 DNA: TGCAGCGTGACGGGGAACTATGGCTACACCTTC. It translates to CSVTGNYGYTF. The variable domain in full, completed from reference TRBV29-1 and TRBJ1-2, reads SAVISQKPSRDICQRGTSLTIQCQVDSQVTMMFWYRQQPGQSLTLIATANQGSEATYESGFVIDKFPISRPNLTFSTLTVSNMSPEDSSIYLCSVTGNYGYTFGSGTRLTVV.

The V gene is TRBV5-6, the J gene TRBJ1-2; D not certain. Germline assignment: CDR1 SGHDT and CDR2 YYEEEE. CDR3 length equals 13 residues. Trimming cost V 1 base and J 0 bases, with 4 bases left between them. The CDR3 sequence: CASSLIANYGYTF. The CDR3 nucleotides are TGTGCCAGCAGCTTGATAGCTAACTATGGCTACACCTTC.

V usage is TRBV5-1 and J usage is TRBJ2-1, with a possible D match to TRBD2 (6 bases). There are 12 residues in the CDR3. CDR1 and CDR2 from the germline V gene are SGHRS and YFSETQ. The V end lost 2 bases, the J end lost 7 bases, and 7 bases lay between the germline ends. The DNA for the CDR3 is TGCGCCAGCAGCTTTGGGGGGAATGAGCAGTTCTTC. The encoded protein is CASSFGGNEQFF.

This rearrangement joins TRBV24-1 to TRBJ2-7; 10 nucleotides align to TRBD1. From germline, CDR1 is KGHDR and CDR2 SFDVKD. This CDR3 is 15 amino acids long. The junction had 13 bases not matched to a gene; V was cut back by 6 bases and J by 9 bases. This CDR3 reads CATSPTGTGVLRQYF. The CDR3 DNA follows: TGTGCCACCAGTCCCACGGGGACAGGGGTGTTGCGGCAGTACTTC.

V is TRBV28 and J is TRBJ2-3, with D tentatively TRBD1 (6 bases). V was cut by 5 bases and J by 0 bases, with 9 bases left in between. CDR1 and CDR2 from the germline V gene are MDHEN and SYDVKM. The CDR3 has 14 residues. The CDR3 loop reads CASSPGQSTDTQYF. In DNA form, the CDR3 reads TGTGCCAGCAGTCCGGGACAAAGCACAGATACGCAGTATTTT.

The chain joins TRBV14 to TRBJ2-1; 7 positions match TRBD1. The J segment lost 7 bases and the V segment lost 2 bases, leaving 8 bases of the junction unmatched. CDR1 and CDR2 (germline): SGHDN, FVKESK. The CDR3 totals 15 residues. The CDR3 DNA sequence: TGTGCCAGCAGCCAACGAGGGGGCGCACGGAATGAGCAGTTCTTC. Translation: CASSQRGGARNEQFF.

This rearrangement joins TRBV3-1 (or the pseudogene TRBV3-2) to TRBJ2-1, with 7 bases aligning to TRBD2. From germline, CDR1 is LGHDT and CDR2 YNNKEL (reference sequence). J was trimmed by 0 bases and V by 7 bases; bases with no gene match: 18. The CDR3 is 19 residues long. The CDR3 here is CASTPEGSGRLGSYNEQFF. Here the CDR3 DNA reads TGTGCCAGCACCCCAGAGGGTAGCGGGCGATTAGGCTCCTACAATGAGCAGTTCTTC.

V and J are TRBV29-1 and TRBJ2-1, with D tentatively TRBD2 (5 bases). This CDR3 comprises 14 residues. CDR1 SQVTM and CDR2 ANQGSEA come from the germline V gene. V was clipped by 6 bases and J by 4 bases, with 16 bases between them. The CDR3 region has the DNA TGCAGCGTCAGCCCGCTAGCAAATTACAATGAGCAGTTCTTC. This codes for CSVSPLANYNEQFF.

There are a few counts of this clone. CDR3 DNA: TGCGCCAGCAGCGGGAAGGGGACGAACACCGGGGAGCTGTTTTTT. Translated: CASSGKGTNTGELFF. This chain connects TRBV5-1 to TRBJ2-2; D perhaps matches TRBD1 (5 bases). CDR3 length: 15 amino acids. V lost 4 bases, J lost 0 bases, and 10 bases lay in between. Germline V gene sequence: CDR1 SGHRS, CDR2 YFSETQ.

This sequence joins TRBV27 and TRBJ2-4; D might be TRBD1 (5 bases). This CDR3 contains 14 residues. The V gene's germline CDR1 is MNHEY and CDR2 SMNVEV (reference sequence). The germline V and J ends were trimmed by 6 bases and 8 bases, with 17 bases remaining between them. CDR3 sequence: CASSHLGAVDIQYF. The CDR3 coding sequence is TGTGCCAGCAGCCATCTAGGGGCGGTCGACATTCAGTACTTC.

The rearrangement links TRBV11-2 to TRBJ2-7; D gene uncertain. The CDR3 runs to 11 residues. V dropped 5 bases and J dropped 3 bases, with 5 bases sitting between them. Looked up from germline, CDR1 is SGHAT and CDR2 is FQNNGV. CDR3 in DNA: TGTGCCAGCAGCGAGGACTACGAGCAGTACTTC. Translating it yields CASSEDYEQYF. Looking up the rest from reference TRBV11-2 and TRBJ2-7 gives the full variable domain: EAGVAQSPRYKIIEKRQSVAFWCNPISGHATLYWYQQILGQGPKLLIQFQNNGVVDDSQLPKDRFSAERLKGVDSTLKIQPAKLEDSAVYLCASSEDYEQYFGPGTRLTVT.

The rearrangement joins TRBV9 to TRBJ1-4; 8 bases are a match to TRBD1. J was trimmed by 7 bases and V by 3 bases; bases with no gene match: 5. This CDR3 contains 14 residues. The V gene's germline CDR1 is SGDLS and CDR2 YYNGEE. Here the CDR3 reads CASSGDRGGEKLFF. The CDR3 nucleotides are TGTGCCAGCAGCGGTGACAGGGGTGGTGAAAAACTGTTTTTT.

The V and J genes are TRBV4-1 and TRBJ2-1; no clear D gene. Per the germline V gene, CDR1 is MGHRA and CDR2 is YSYEKL. The length of the CDR3 is 16 residues. The V gene lost 1 base and the J gene lost 7 bases, with 17 bases spanning the gap. CDR3 DNA sequence: TGCGCCAGCAGCCAAGTATCAGCCCCGAGGTTGAATGAGCAGTTCTTC. As protein: CASSQVSAPRLNEQFF.

V usage is TRBV30 and J usage is TRBJ2-1; 9 bases agree with TRBD2. Trimming removed 5 bases from V and 5 bases from J; junction bases left unmatched: 10. CDR1 is GTSNPN and CDR2 is SVGIG in the germline V gene (reference sequence). The CDR3 loop spans 15 amino acids. CDR3 region: CAWRSLAGKDNEQFF. In DNA, the CDR3 is TGTGCCTGGCGGAGTCTAGCGGGAAAAGACAATGAGCAGTTCTTC. The full variable domain, its missing parts supplied by reference TRBV30 and TRBJ2-1, is SQTIHQWPATLVQPVGSPLSLECTVEGTSNPNLYWYRQAAGRGLQLLFYSVGIGQISSEVPQNLSASRPQDRQFILSSKKLLLSDSGFYLCAWRSLAGKDNEQFFGPGTRLTVL.

The chain carries TRBV7-2 and TRBJ2-7; the match to TRBD1 covers 8 bases. Germline V lookup: CDR1 SGHTA, CDR2 FQGNSA. V trimming: 1 base; J trimming: 5 bases; junction bases outside the gene matches: 4. The CDR3 is made up of 14 amino acids. The CDR3 DNA is TGTGCCAGCAGCTTAGTGACAGGGGCAAACGAGCAGTACTTC. This sequence encodes CASSLVTGANEQYF.

The chain carries TRBV2 and TRBJ1-5; D may be TRBD1 (5 bases). V was shortened by 4 bases and J by 4 bases, with 14 bases between the two germline ends. The germline V gene encodes CDR1 SNHLY and CDR2 FYNNEI. CDR3 length: 15 amino acids. The CDR3 DNA follows: TGTGCCAGCAGTGGGGTGGGGGGTCGGAATCAGCCCCAGCATTTT. Its protein is CASSGVGGRNQPQHF.

This rearrangement joins TRBV29-1 to TRBJ2-2; maybe TRBD2 (5 bases). CDR3 length: 13 residues. CDR1 SQVTM and CDR2 ANQGSEA come from the germline V gene. V dropped 6 bases and J dropped 5 bases, with 13 bases sitting between them. CDR3 residues: CSVEEDGTGELFF. As DNA, the CDR3 is TGCAGCGTGGAGGAGGACGGAACCGGGGAGCTGTTTTTT.

The chain joins TRBV5-1 to TRBJ2-1, with TRBD2 matching over 8 bases. The CDR3 has 15 residues. CDR1 is SGHRS, CDR2 YFSETQ, per germline. The trim removed 4 bases at V and 4 bases at J, leaving 7 bases unmatched. CDR3 DNA sequence: TGCGCCAGCAGCATCGGGGGGGCCACATACAATGAGCAGTTCTTC. Its translation: CASSIGGATYNEQFF.

The V gene is TRBV30, the J gene TRBJ1-6, with 7 bases matching TRBD1. V lost 0 bases, J lost 7 bases, and 6 bases stayed unmatched. Germline V gene lookup returns CDR1 GTSNPN and CDR2 SVGIG (reference sequence). The CDR3 has 15 residues. DNA for the CDR3: TGTGCCTGGAGTGTAGAGGGGACAGTCAATTCACCCCTCCACTTT. Protein product: CAWSVEGTVNSPLHF.

V is TRBV10-1 and J is TRBJ2-1; TRBD2 agrees at 7 bases. With V trimmed by 4 bases and J by 2 bases, 2 bases remained unmatched. CDR3 size: 14 residues. Looked up from germline, CDR1 is WNHNN and CDR2 is SYGVQD (reference sequence). The CDR3 is CASSAAGAYNEQFF. Written as DNA, the CDR3 is TGCGCCAGCAGTGCGGCGGGGGCCTACAATGAGCAGTTCTTC.

CDR3 protein: CASSQGTSVTYEQYF. The CDR3 coding sequence is TGTGCCAGCAGCCAAGGGACTAGCGTAACCTACGAGCAGTACTTC. This rearrangement joins TRBV4-2 to TRBJ2-7; 9 nucleotides line up with TRBD2. In germline, CDR1 is LGHNA, CDR2 YNFKEQ. This CDR3 has 15 amino acids. Germline trimming cut 1 base from V and 2 bases from J; bases unmatched to any gene: 3.

The rearrangement joins TRBV7-3 to TRBJ1-5, with D perhaps matching TRBD1 (5 bases). The CDR3 has 16 amino acids. Per germline, CDR1 SGHTA and CDR2 FQGTGA. Trimming removed 2 bases from V and 4 bases from J, with 15 bases in between. This chain's CDR3 is CASSLQQELGNQPQHF. CDR3 in DNA: TGTGCCAGCAGCTTACAACAGGAATTGGGAAATCAGCCCCAGCATTTT. The whole variable domain, remainder taken from reference TRBV7-3 and TRBJ1-5, is GAGVSQTPSNKVTEKGKYVELRCDPISGHTALYWYRQSLGQGPEFLIYFQGTGAADDSGLPNDRFFAVRPEGSVSTLKIQRTERGDSAVYLCASSLQQELGNQPQHFGDGTRLSIL.

The chain's CDR3 is CASRRADTQYF. In nucleotides, the CDR3 is TGTGCCAGCCGGAGGGCGGATACGCAGTATTTT. The J gene is TRBJ2-3, the V gene TRBV6-5, with a possible D match to TRBD2 (6 bases). V shed 8 bases and J shed 6 bases, with 9 bases lying between them. CDR1 and CDR2 (germline): MNHEY, SVGAGI. The CDR3 has 11 residues.

V usage is TRBV28 and J usage is TRBJ1-2; 7 bases are a match to TRBD1. CDR3 length: 14 amino acids. Germline assignment: CDR1 MDHEN and CDR2 SYDVKM. Trimming cost V 5 bases and J 4 bases; bases outside gene matches: 7. The CDR3 loop is CASSRRTGSYGYTF. The CDR3 DNA reads as TGTGCCAGCAGTCGCCGGACAGGATCCTATGGCTACACCTTC.

This clone is a singleton in its sample. The CDR3 DNA reads TGTGCCAGCTACCAGACAGGCAGGCAGCCCCAGCATTTT. This gives the protein CASYQTGRQPQHF. V is TRBV6-5 and J is TRBJ1-5; D may be TRBD1 (6 bases). This CDR3 contains 13 residues. V gave up 8 bases and J gave up 7 bases, with 15 bases separating them. Germline V CDR1 and CDR2: MNHEY, SVGAGI.

As to this clone: This sample includes further DNA sequences coding for the same CDR3. This chain uses TRBV5-1 with TRBJ2-1; D is possibly TRBD1 (6 bases). Germline CDR1 is SGHRS and CDR2 is YFSETQ. The CDR3 has 15 amino acids. V dropped 1 base and J dropped 0 bases, with 8 bases sitting between them. The CDR3 bases are TGCGCCAGCAGCTTGACAGGGAGCTCCTACAATGAGCAGTTCTTC. This sequence encodes CASSLTGSSYNEQFF.